This section outlines one TCR beta chain sequence together with its context. Its cognate antigen is unknown. The sample is drawn from a study of blood T cells in healthy people across ages. The V end was cut by 4 bases, the J end by 8 bases, with 12 bases between. The germline V gene encodes CDR1 MNHNS and CDR2 SASEGT. The CDR3 length is 13 residues. Sample donors were healthy Caucasian individuals that came from Russia, aged about 6 to 95. It was with a sample-barcoded 5' primer and a J-beta primer mix that a second PCR of roughly 7 to 12 cycles was run. MiXCR was run by TCRdb on the 5' RACE reads, yielding one entry per CDR3 protein. The sample shows about 1 million distinct CDR3 sequences, 40% to 50% of them seen only once. The study, taken as a whole, reports: The study regarded diversity estimates from one million T cells as underestimates.

The sequencing input was blood. This sequence joins TRBV6-1 and TRBJ2-1, with D perhaps TRBD2 (5 bases). This clonotype originated in an older woman in good health. The CDR3, as DNA: TGTGCCAGCAGTGGAAGCGGATGGGATGAGCAGTTCTTC. Encoded protein: CASSGSGWDEQFF.